This T cell receptor (beta chain) was identified in a study of blood T cell repertoires in COVID-19 (dated by TCRdb to about 2020). In the study overall: The collaborator samples originated in the United States, Italy and Spain and spanned the acute and convalescent phases of COVID-19. The repertoires were released in a freely available public database meant as a resource for research on the immune response to SARS-CoV-2. The prospective study material was composed of cDNA or gDNA derived from T cells, B-cell-depleted T cells, or PBMCs. A de-identified subject ID, COVID-19 status, age in years and sex were almost always included in the sample metadata. Subjects who had been exposed to COVID-19, were actively infected with it, or had recovered from it provided the deeply sampled blood TCRbeta repertoires that made up the dataset. HLA class I and class II types, where available, came from metadata supplied by the sample provider rather than from assay-based typing. Samples came from the ongoing ImmuneRACE study (first 160 participants) plus 1,254 subjects from 6 global collaborators. The study at large found these results: The amount of clinical and demographic metadata varied by source and participant and was provided uncurated.

There are 13 amino acids in the CDR3, from cysteine to phenylalanine inclusive. Of the read, only the CDR3 DNA is kept; its 39 bases are in frame from base 1. Looking up the germline V gene yields CDR1 WSHSY and CDR2 SAAADI. The germline V end is reduced by 6 bases and the J end by 5 bases; junction bases left unmatched: 6. A note on this clone: Its recognized antigen is unknown. Nothing much larger sits one base from this clone, and base qualities are not available.

A second Seattle source provided samples from volunteer blood donors who had recovered from COVID-19. Collaborating institutions collected whole blood in K2EDTA tubes following their own protocols. For TCRbeta analysis, collaborators shipped samples as frozen whole blood, isolated PBMCs, or DNA extracted from either of those sample types. TCRbeta CDR3 regions were amplified from genomic DNA using the immunoSEQ Assay, a bias-controlled multiplex PCR. As for how the authors treated the data: Within the assay, amplification of reference gene primers was used to estimate how many nucleated cells each sample contained. To quantify the absolute abundance of each unique TCRbeta CDR3 rearrangement, sequence reads were collapsed and filtered. For each sample, productive Simpson clonality was calculated by taking the square root of Simpson's diversity index across productive rearrangements. In TCRdb, the immuneACCESS table is reduced to in-frame sequences with V and J assigned. These tables do not hold every clone; where another copy was compared, an unresolved V gene accounts for under half, and the others remain unexplained. V, J and clone size reflect that table, while D and trimming were determined from the DNA. The sample table records approximately 130,000 clones; approximately 83% of these occur just once. The leading ten clones occupy around 20% of the sample.

The sample was peripheral blood. This chain is built from TRBV10-2 and TRBJ2-7, and 8 junctional nucleotides match TRBD1. The source of this sequence is a woman aged 45-65 years who had recovered from COVID-19. The DNA sequence is given as TGCGCCAGCAGGGACAGGGCTTTAAACGAGCAGTACTTC. The translation is CASRDRALNEQYF.